The present T cell receptor (beta chain) was sequenced within a study of regulatory T cells in long-lasting Graves disease (dated by TCRdb to the early 2020s). At the level of the whole study: In the newly diagnosed Graves' disease group, patients had been taking antithyroid drugs for less than 3 months. Patients with persistent Graves' disease were compared with patients with newly diagnosed Graves' disease using TCR sequencing and RNA sequencing of peripheral blood. The study was conducted in China and was registered as a clinical trial. A total of roughly 35 samples underwent TCR sequencing: around 13 from persistent and approximately 20 from newly diagnosed Graves' disease patients. General findings and caveats noted by the study authors: Compared with newly diagnosed patients, persistent Graves' disease patients had lower TCR Shannon entropy and fewer highly expanded clones, which suggests clonal expansion. Sequencing and analysis were limited to the TCR beta chain. The authors acknowledged the small sample size as a limitation that may reduce accuracy. The study examined only peripheral blood because the primary lesion, thyroid tissue, could not be accessed. TRBV28, TRBJ1-2 and TRBJ2-5 were preferentially used in persistent disease, while TRBV20-1 and TRBJ2-1 were favored in newly diagnosed disease. More public clonotypes were shared among persistent patients (roughly 2,700) than among newly diagnosed patients (approximately 930).

This clonotype was recorded many times. Its binding antigen is unknown. Base-call qualities are not available, and no considerably larger clone is one nucleotide away. The germline V gene (reference sequence) sets CDR1 to SEHNR and CDR2 to FQNEAQ. V is cut by 1 base and J by 5 bases, and the space between the germline ends is 17 bases. The CDR3 measures 16 amino acids from cysteine to phenylalanine. The entry retains the CDR3 DNA only, 48 bases that are in frame from base 1. Sample time point, as interpreted from the label and publication: newly diagnosed GD, antithyroid drugs for less than 3 months. RNA was extracted from PBMCs in TRIzol for both TCR sequencing and RNA sequencing. The diagnosis of Graves' disease was made according to American Thyroid Association guidelines. Recruitment of patients was carried out at an endocrinology department in Xi'an, China. Each patient gave approximately 10 milliliters of peripheral blood, collected in an EDTA anticoagulant tube. Ficoll Paque Plus density gradient separation was used to isolate PBMCs, and no further T cell sorting was performed. An Agilent 2100 Bioanalyzer and agarose gel were used to assess RNA quality, and a NanoDrop 2000 was used to measure RNA concentration.

Libraries came from multiplex PCR. Sequencing relied on an Illumina HiSeq 4000. TCR beta libraries were built with iRepertoire HTBI primers and Arm-PCR amplification of CDR3 regions. Before sequencing, the PCR products went through gel purification. For the original study's pipeline: Across samples, 55 to 80 TRBV and roughly 15 TRBJ segments were identified and used for gene usage analysis of CDR3 amino acid clonotypes. Filtered high-quality paired reads were merged into contigs using COPE and FqMerger. BLAST was used to align contigs to IMGT TRBV, TRBD and TRBJ reference genes, and CDR3 was defined according to IMGT. Highly expanded clones were defined as clonotypes with a frequency above 0.1%. Repertoire diversity was measured by Shannon entropy, and V-J evenness by the Gini coefficient. A clonotype was considered public if more than one individual shared it. Starting from the raw public reads, TCRdb applied fastp trimming at Q25, assembled clones with MiXCR and retained in-frame beta chains. CDR3 protein sequences are deduplicated, and each keeps its most common genes and DNA. The V and J calls follow TCRdb's processing rather than the paper's. This sample holds 400,000 to 450,000 distinct CDR3 sequences; under 15% were observed only once. Approximately 16% of the sample goes to the ten largest clones.

These same data were also listed under a study on T cells in Graves' hyperthyroidism and ophthalmopathy. Per that second paper: Graves' hyperthyroidism was defined as stable when no progression to ophthalmopathy occurred over 18 months of follow-up. Hyperthyroidism patients were newly diagnosed, had a disease duration of under 2 months, and were aged 18 to 65 years. Exclusion was applied to patients with uncontrolled infections, other autoimmune diseases, pregnancy or lactation. Diagnoses relied on clinical symptoms, serum thyroxine and TRAb, thyroid ultrasound and orbital computed tomography. A first-round RT-PCR of the TCR CDR3 used the HTBI primer set with the Qiagen OneStep RT-PCR kit. Most expanded thyroid clonotypes (frequency above 0.001) were also detected in blood, suggesting blood repertoires may reflect thyroid immune responses. A model built on a 13 V-J signature distinguished ophthalmopathy from stable hyperthyroidism, reaching 85% to 90% sensitivity and under 84% specificity in cross-validation and 80%/75% in testing. In validation, the model predicted progression to ophthalmopathy a median of 6.5 months before onset, with 70% to 71% sensitivity and 72.22% specificity. TCR V-J signatures able to tell the groups apart were searched for in a discovery cohort of 95 or so patients, of whom over 40 had Graves' ophthalmopathy and more than 55 had stable Graves' hyperthyroidism. Prospective prediction of ophthalmopathy was tested in an independent validation cohort of some 19 hyperthyroidism patients and some 17 patients who later progressed to ophthalmopathy. For training and testing, the 100 or so patients in the discovery cohort were randomly divided in a 7:3 ratio. In roughly six Graves' hyperthyroidism patients, the study also compared T-cell repertoires from thyroid tissue with T-cell repertoires from blood. After sampling, hyperthyroidism patients received methimazole starting at 30 mg daily, and ophthalmopathy patients received high-dose intravenous methylprednisolone. Libraries were constructed in a second round of multiplex PCR, after which size selection and purification were carried out. Paired-end sequencing of the libraries was performed with 100 bp reads on an Illumina HiSeq2000. Raw data were processed with SOAPnuke, discarding reads with adapters, uncalled bases, mean Phred below 15, or no exact constant-primer or identifier match. High-quality paired reads were merged using COPE v1.2.5, and each unique nucleotide sequence was defined as a clonotype. Clonotypes were aligned to IMGT TRBV, TRBD and TRBJ reference segments using MiTCR v1.1. Only V-J combinations with frequency above 0.0001, covering 98% to 99.2% of repertoires, were analysed. A TCS score was defined as the ratio between F50 (clonal expansion) and ExV (chaos), using BLOSUM62-based TCRdist between CDR3 peptides within each V-J. Welch's t-statistics and random forest reduced fewer than 600 V-J features to around 14, which were used in a naive Bayes classifier (R e1071). No statistical method was used to set the sample size in advance, and investigators knew the group allocation. TCR Vbeta CDR3 sequencing of 120 to 150 peripheral blood samples (over 40 ophthalmopathy, under 80 hyperthyroidism and roughly 17 progressor patients) is reported in the paper.

This specimen was peripheral blood mononuclear cells (PBMCs), taken at new diagnosis, from a patient treated with antithyroid drugs. The source is a woman in her 30s with Graves disease. Donor details come from another sample of the same person, matched by shared clones. The V gene is TRBV7-9 and the J gene is TRBJ2-5, and perhaps TRBD2 as D gene, on 5 matching bases. The CDR3 has the sequence CASSLEAGPPRETQYF. The DNA reads TGTGCCAGCAGCTTAGAGGCGGGCCCTCCCAGGGAGACCCAGTACTTC.